This T cell receptor (beta chain) was identified during a study of CD8+ T cells in alopecia areata. Sequencing templates came from extracted RNA that was reverse transcribed into cDNA. TCRdb's copy holds only in-frame clones and misses some; the assay was immunoSEQ multiplex PCR. The sample lists roughly 250,000 clones; approximately 61% were seen once. The study's findings and limits: Lesional scalp, notably in alopecia totalis/universalis, had clonality above that of normal scalp.

Germline V gives CDR1 MNHNS, CDR2 SASEGT. Trimming removed 1 base from V and 3 bases from J, with 7 bases in between. The CDR3 covers 15 residues. This clone was seen a few times. The antigen is not known. This chain uses TRBV6-1 with TRBJ2-6; TRBD1 is a possible D gene (6 bases). The source of this sequence is a human donor with alopecia areata. The sample consisted of CD4+ T cells sorted from blood, taken at week 0. The CDR3 DNA follows: TGTGCCAGCAGTGAAGACAGGGTTGGGGCCAACGTCCTGACTTTC. This gives the protein CASSEDRVGANVLTF.